This T cell receptor (beta chain) was obtained from a study of shared clonotypes between healthy human individuals. General observations from the study: Shared clonotypes across all four donors exceeded non-shared ones in generation probability.

This clone has a handful of counts. Its antigen is not identified. Genomic DNA (from each subset) was split evenly across several immunoSEQ plates. Profiled with immunoSEQ multiplex PCR; TCRdb holds only in-frame clones, not every one. The sample has about 110,000 clones; about 63% are singletons. Deletions cut 2 bases from V and 4 bases from J, with 8 bases between. Germline values: CDR1 WSHSY, CDR2 SAAADI. The CDR3 spans 13 residues. This chain connects TRBV10-2 to TRBJ1-2; D unresolved. The sample was memory CD8+ T cells sorted from blood. Subset here: CD45RO+ cells pooled with CCR7-negative TemRA cells. The receptor was derived from a woman in her 30s in good health. The CDR3 loop is CASSEGVSYGYTF. CDR3 nucleotides: TGCGCCAGCAGTGAGGGGGTATCCTATGGCTACACCTTC.